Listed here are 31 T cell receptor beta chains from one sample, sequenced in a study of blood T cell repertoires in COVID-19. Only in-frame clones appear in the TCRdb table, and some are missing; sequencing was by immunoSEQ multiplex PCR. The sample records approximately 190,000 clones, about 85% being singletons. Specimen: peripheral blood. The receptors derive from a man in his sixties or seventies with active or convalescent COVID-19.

The CDR3 reads CASSLALPGGTEAFF. The CDR3 region has the DNA TGTGCCAGCAGCTTAGCGCTGCCGGGGGGCACTGAAGCTTTCTTT. J is TRBJ1-1 and V is TRBV11-2; the D gene is possibly TRBD1 (5 bases). The CDR3 is made up of 15 amino acids. CDR1 SGHAT and CDR2 FQNNGV come from the germline V gene. Deletions cut 1 base from V and 4 bases from J, with 13 bases between. The full variable domain, with the rest looked up from reference TRBV11-2 and TRBJ1-1, is EAGVAQSPRYKIIEKRQSVAFWCNPISGHATLYWYQQILGQGPKLLIQFQNNGVVDDSQLPKDRFSAERLKGVDSTLKIQPAKLEDSAVYLCASSLALPGGTEAFFGQGTRLTVV.

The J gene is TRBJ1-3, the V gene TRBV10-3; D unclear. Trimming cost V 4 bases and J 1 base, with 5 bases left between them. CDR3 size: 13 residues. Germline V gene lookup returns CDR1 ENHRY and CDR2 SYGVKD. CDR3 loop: CAISAISGNTIYF. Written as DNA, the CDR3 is TGTGCCATCAGTGCCATTTCTGGAAACACCATATATTTT.

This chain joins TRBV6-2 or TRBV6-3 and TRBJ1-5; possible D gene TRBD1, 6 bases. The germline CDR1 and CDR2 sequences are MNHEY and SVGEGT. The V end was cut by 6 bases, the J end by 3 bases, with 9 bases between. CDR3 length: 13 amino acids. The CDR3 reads CASSRDNNQPQHF. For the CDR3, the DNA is TGTGCCAGCAGCCGGGACAACAATCAGCCCCAGCATTTT.

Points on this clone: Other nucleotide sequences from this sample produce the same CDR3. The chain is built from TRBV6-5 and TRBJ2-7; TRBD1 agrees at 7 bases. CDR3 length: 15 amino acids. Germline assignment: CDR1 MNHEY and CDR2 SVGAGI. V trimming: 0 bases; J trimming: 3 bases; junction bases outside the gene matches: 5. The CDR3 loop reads CASSYSPTGNYEQYF. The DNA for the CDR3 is TGTGCCAGCAGTTACTCCCCGACAGGGAACTACGAGCAGTACTTC.

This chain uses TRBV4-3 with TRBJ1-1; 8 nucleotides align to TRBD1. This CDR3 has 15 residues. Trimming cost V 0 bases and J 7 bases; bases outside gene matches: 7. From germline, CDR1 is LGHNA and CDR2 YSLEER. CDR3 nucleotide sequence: TGCGCCAGCAGCCAAGAAGGGGCGGGACAGGTTGAAGCTTTCTTT. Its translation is CASSQEGAGQVEAFF.

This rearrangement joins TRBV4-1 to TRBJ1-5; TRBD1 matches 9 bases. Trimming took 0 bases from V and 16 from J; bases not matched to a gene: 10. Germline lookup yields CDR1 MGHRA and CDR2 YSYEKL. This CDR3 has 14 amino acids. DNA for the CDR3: TGCGCCAGCAGCCAAGACACCTCCGGGACAGGGAAACATTTT. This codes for CASSQDTSGTGKHF.

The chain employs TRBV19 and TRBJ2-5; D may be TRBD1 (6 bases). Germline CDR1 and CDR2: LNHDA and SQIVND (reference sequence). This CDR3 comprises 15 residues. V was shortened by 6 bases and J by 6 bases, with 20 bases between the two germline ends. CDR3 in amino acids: CASRGFQTGEKTQYF. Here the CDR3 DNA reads TGTGCCAGTAGGGGATTTCAGACAGGCGAAAAGACCCAGTACTTC. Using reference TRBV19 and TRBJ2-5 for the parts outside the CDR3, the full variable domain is DGGITQSPKYLFRKEGQNVTLSCEQNLNHDAMYWYRQDPGQGLRLIYYSQIVNDFQKGDIAEGYSVSREKKESFPLTVTSAQKNPTAFYLCASRGFQTGEKTQYFGPGTRLLVL.

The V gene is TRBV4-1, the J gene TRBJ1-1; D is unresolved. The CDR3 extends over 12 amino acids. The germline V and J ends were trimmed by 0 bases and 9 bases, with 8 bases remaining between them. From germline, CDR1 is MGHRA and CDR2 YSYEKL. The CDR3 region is CASSQDPEKAFF. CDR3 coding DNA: TGCGCCAGCAGCCAAGATCCAGAAAAAGCTTTCTTT.

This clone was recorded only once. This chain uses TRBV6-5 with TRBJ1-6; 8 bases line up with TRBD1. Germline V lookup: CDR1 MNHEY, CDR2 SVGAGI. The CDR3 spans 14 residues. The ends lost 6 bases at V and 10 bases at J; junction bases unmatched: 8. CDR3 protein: CASSSTGARSPLHF. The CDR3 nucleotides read TGTGCCAGCAGCTCGACAGGGGCGAGGTCACCCCTCCACTTT.

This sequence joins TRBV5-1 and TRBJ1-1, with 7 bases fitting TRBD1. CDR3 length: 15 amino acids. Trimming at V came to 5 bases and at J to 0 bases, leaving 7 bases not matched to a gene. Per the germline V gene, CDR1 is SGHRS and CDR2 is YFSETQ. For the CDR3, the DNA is TGCGCCAGCAGGGAGGGACAGCCAATGAACACTGAAGCTTTCTTT. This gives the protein CASREGQPMNTEAFF.

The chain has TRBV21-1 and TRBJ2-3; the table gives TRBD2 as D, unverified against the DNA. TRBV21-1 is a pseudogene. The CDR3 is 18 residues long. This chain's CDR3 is CASSKEASGGARTDTQYF. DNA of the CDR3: TGTGCCAGCAGCAAAGAGGCTAGCGGGGGGGCCCGCACAGATACGCAGTATTTT.

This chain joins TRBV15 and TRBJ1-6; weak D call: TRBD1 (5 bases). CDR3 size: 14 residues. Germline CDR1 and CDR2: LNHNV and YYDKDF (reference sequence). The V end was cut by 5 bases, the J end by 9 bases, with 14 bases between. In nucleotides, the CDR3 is TGTGCCACCAGCTTGCAGGGATCGATTTCACCCCTCCACTTT. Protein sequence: CATSLQGSISPLHF.

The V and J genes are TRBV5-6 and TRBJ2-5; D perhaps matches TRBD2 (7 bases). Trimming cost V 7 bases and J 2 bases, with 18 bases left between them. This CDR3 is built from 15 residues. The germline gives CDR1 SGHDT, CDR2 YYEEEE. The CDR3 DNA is TGTGCCAGCGCTTGGGGGGCTAGCGGACAAGAGACCCAGTACTTC. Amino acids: CASAWGASGQETQYF.

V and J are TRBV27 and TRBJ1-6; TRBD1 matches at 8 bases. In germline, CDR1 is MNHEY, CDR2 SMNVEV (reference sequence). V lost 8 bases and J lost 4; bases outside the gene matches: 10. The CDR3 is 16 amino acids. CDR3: CASGKPQGAYNSPLHF. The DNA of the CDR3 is TGTGCCAGCGGAAAACCTCAGGGGGCATATAATTCACCCCTCCACTTT.

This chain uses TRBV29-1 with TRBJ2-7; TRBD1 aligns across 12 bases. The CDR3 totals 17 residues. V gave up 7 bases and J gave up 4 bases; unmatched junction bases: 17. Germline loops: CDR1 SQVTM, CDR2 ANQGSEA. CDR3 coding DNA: TGCAGCGCTTTGATGGGACAGGGGGCCCCGTTCGGATACGAGCAGTACTTC. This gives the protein CSALMGQGAPFGYEQYF.

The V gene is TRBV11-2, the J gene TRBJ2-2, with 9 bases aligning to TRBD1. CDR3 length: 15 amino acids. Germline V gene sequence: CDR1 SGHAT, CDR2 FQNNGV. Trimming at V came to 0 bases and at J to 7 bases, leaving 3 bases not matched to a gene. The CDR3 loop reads CASSLETGGSGELFF. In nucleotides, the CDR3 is TGTGCCAGCAGCTTAGAAACAGGGGGCAGCGGGGAGCTGTTTTTT. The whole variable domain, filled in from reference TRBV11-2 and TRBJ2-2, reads EAGVAQSPRYKIIEKRQSVAFWCNPISGHATLYWYQQILGQGPKLLIQFQNNGVVDDSQLPKDRFSAERLKGVDSTLKIQPAKLEDSAVYLCASSLETGGSGELFFGEGSRLTVL.

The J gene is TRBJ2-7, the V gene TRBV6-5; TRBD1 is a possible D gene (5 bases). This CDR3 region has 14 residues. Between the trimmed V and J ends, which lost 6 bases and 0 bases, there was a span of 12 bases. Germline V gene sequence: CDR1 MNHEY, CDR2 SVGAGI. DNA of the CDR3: TGTGCCAGCAGCAGGACACCGAGCTCCTACGAGCAGTACTTC. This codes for CASSRTPSSYEQYF.

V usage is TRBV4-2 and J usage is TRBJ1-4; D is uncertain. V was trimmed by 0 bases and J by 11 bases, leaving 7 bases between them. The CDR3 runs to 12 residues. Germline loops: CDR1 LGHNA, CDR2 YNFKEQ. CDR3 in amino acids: CASSQEGVKLFF. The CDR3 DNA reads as TGTGCCAGCAGCCAAGAGGGAGTTAAACTGTTTTTT.

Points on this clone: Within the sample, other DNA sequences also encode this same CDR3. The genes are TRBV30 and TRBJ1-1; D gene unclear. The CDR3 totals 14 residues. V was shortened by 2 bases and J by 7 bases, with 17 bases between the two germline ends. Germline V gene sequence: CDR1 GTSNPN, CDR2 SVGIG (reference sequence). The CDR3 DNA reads TGTGCCTGGAGTCTAACTCGGAGGGCGGGTGAAGCTTTCTTT. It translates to CAWSLTRRAGEAFF.

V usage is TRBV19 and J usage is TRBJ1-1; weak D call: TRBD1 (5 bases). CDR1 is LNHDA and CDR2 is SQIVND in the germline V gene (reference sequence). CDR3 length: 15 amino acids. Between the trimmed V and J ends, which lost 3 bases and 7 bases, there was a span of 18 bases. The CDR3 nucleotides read TGTGCCAGTAGTATTTCAGGGTCACACCCCCGTGAAGCTTTCTTT. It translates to CASSISGSHPREAFF.

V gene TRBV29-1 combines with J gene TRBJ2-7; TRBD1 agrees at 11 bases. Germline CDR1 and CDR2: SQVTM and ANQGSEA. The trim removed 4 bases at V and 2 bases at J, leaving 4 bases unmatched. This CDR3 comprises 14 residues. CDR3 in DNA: TGCAGCGTTGTGGGGACAGGGGGGCCCTACGAGCAGTACTTC. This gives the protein CSVVGTGGPYEQYF.

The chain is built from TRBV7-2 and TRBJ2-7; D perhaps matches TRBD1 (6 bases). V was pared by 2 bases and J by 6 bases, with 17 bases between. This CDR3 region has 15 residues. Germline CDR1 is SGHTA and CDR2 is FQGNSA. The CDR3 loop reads CASSLWGPPASEQYF. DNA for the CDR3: TGTGCCAGCAGCTTATGGGGGCCTCCAGCCAGCGAGCAGTACTTC.

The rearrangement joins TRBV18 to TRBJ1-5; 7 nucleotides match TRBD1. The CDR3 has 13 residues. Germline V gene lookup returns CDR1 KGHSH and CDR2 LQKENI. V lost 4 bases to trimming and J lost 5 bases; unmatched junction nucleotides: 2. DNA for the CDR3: TGTGCCAGCTCACGACAGGGCGATCAGCCCCAGCATTTT. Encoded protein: CASSRQGDQPQHF.

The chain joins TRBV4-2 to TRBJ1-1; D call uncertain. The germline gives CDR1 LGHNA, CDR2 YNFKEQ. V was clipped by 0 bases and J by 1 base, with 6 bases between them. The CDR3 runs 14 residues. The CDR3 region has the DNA TGTGCCAGCAGCCAAGATCCAGGGAACACTGAAGCTTTCTTT. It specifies CASSQDPGNTEAFF.

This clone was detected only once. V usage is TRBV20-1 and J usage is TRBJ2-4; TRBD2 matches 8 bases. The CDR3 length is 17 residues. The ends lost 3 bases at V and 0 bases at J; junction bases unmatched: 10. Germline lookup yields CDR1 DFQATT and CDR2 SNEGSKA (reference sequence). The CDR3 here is CSASLGGAGVAKNIQYF. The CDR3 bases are TGCAGTGCTAGTTTGGGAGGAGCGGGAGTAGCCAAAAACATTCAGTACTTC.

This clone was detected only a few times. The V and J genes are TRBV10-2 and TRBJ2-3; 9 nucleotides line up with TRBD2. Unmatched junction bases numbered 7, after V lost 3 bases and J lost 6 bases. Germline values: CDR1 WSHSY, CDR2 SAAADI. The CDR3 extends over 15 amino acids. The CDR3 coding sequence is TGCGCCAGCAGTGAAGGGCGGGGGGGCCCGGATACGCAGTATTTT. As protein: CASSEGRGGPDTQYF.

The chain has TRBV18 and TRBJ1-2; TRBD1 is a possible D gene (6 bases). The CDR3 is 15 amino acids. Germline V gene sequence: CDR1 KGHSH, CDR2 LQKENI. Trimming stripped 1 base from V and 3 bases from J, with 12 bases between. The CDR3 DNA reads TGTGCCAGCTCACCACAGTCGGACAGCTACTATGGCTACACCTTC. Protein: CASSPQSDSYYGYTF.

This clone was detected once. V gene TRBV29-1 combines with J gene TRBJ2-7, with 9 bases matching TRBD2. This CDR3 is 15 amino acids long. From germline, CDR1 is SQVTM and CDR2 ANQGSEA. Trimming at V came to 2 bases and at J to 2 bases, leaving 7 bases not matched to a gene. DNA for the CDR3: TGCAGCGTTGAACTAGCGGGAAGGTGGGCCTACGAGCAGTACTTC. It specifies CSVELAGRWAYEQYF.

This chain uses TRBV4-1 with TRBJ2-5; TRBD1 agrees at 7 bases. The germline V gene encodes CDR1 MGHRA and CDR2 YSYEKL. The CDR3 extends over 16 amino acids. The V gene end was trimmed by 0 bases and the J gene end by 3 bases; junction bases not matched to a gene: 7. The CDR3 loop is CASSQDGTAAKETQYF. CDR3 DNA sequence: TGCGCCAGCAGCCAAGATGGGACAGCCGCGAAAGAGACCCAGTACTTC.

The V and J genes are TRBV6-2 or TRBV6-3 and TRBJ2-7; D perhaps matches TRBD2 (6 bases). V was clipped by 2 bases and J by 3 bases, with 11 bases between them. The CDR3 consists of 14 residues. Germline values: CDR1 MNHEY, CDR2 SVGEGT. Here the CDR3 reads CASSYAGSYYEQYF. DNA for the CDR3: TGTGCCAGCAGTTACGCGGGGAGCTACTACGAGCAGTACTTC.

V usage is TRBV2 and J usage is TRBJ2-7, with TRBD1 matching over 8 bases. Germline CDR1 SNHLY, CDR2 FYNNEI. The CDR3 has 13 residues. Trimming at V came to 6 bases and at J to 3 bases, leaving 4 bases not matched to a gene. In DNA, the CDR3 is TGTGCCAGCAGCGACGACAGGGGCTACGAGCAGTACTTC. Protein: CASSDDRGYEQYF.